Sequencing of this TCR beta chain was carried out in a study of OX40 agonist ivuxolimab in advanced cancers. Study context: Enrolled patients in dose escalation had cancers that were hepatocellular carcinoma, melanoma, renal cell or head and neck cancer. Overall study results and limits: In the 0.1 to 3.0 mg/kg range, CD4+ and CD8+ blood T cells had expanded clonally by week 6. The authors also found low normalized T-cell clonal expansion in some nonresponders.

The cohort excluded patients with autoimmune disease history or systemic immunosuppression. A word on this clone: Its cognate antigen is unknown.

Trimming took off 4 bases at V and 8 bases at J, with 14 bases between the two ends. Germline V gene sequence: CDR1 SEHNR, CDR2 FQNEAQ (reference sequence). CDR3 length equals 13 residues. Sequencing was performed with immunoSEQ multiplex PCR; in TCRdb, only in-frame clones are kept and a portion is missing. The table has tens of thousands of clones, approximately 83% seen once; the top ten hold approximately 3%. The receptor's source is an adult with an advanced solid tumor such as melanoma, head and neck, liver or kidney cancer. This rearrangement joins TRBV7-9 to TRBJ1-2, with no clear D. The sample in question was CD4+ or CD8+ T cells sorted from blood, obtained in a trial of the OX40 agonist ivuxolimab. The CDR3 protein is CASSYGPRRGYTF. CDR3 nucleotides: TGTGCCAGCAGCTACGGGCCTCGACGGGGCTACACCTTC.